The present T cell receptor (beta chain) was sequenced within a study of cytomegalovirus exposure and HLA in healthy donors. About the research overall: Roughly 180 million T cells yielded approximately 110 million unique TCR beta sequences in earlier analysis. A data release that came early held some 79 million unique TCRs from HLA-typed donors.

Primers for the PCR totalled 60 Vbeta and 13 Jbeta. The assay was immunoSEQ multiplex PCR, and TCRdb's table has in-frame clones only and misses some. The data contain approximately 120,000 clones, just under 75% of them singletons. The CDR3 has 12 residues. Germline CDR1 reads SGDLS; CDR2 reads YYNGEE. Trimming cost V 4 bases and J 5 bases, with 10 bases left between them. The sample holds a few counts of this clone. Its target is unknown. Findings and caveats of the study: In a later analysis, compared with equally common non-associated chains, HLA-associated beta chains were more expanded.

The sequence derives from a man aged 55 to 70 in good health and CMV-seropositive. The rearrangement uses TRBV9 and TRBJ2-7; D is possibly TRBD2 (5 bases). The source material was PBMCs. DNA of the CDR3: TGTGCCAGCAGCCCGGGAACGGACGAGCAGTACTTC. It translates to CASSPGTDEQYF.